This paragraph reports one T cell receptor (beta chain). Trimming removed 3 bases from V and 6 bases from J, with 8 bases in between. Looked up from germline, CDR1 is MDHEN and CDR2 is SYDVKM. The CDR3 has 12 residues. The data originate from a study of blood T cell repertoires in COVID-19. Across the study: From the United States, Italy and Spain came samples of acute and convalescent COVID-19. T cells, B-cell-depleted T cells, or PBMCs supplied cDNA or gDNA.

Authors' analysis steps: Reference gene primer amplification in the assay estimated nucleated cell counts. TCRdb's copy holds only in-frame clones and misses some; the assay was immunoSEQ multiplex PCR. V, J and clone size were drawn from that table, and D and trimming were deduced from the DNA. The repertoire holds 120,000 to 150,000 clones, 80% to 90% seen once, with 2.5% to 3.5% in the top ten. This TCR was sampled from a woman aged 55-69 years with active COVID-19. This sequence joins TRBV28 and TRBJ1-1, with D possibly being TRBD1 (5 bases). The material sequenced was peripheral blood. The CDR3 DNA is TGTGCCAGCAGTTTCCGGGGGGCTGAAGCTTTCTTT. As protein: CASSFRGAEAFF. Together with reference TRBV28 and TRBJ1-1, the CDR3 gives the full variable domain: DVKVTQSSRYLVKRTGEKVFLECVQDMDHENMFWYRQDPGLGLRLIYFSYDVKMKEKGDIPEGYSVSREKKERFSLILESASTNQTSMYLCASSFRGAEAFFGQGTRLTVV.